These 20 T cell receptor beta chains originate from one sample sequenced in a study of cytomegalovirus exposure and HLA in healthy donors. With 60 Vbeta and 13 Jbeta primers, the PCR was carried out. TCRdb's copy holds only in-frame clones and misses some; the assay was immunoSEQ multiplex PCR. This table has roughly 92,000 clones, around 80% appearing once. The sequenced sample consisted of PBMCs. The receptor source for this set is a man aged 45-60 years in good health and CMV-seropositive.

The table lists this clone with a count of one. The CDR3 reads CASSLTGATNEQFF. CDR3 nucleotides: TGTGCCAGCAGCTTAACGGGAGCGACCAATGAGCAGTTCTTC. The chain joins TRBV11-2 to TRBJ2-1; D is possibly TRBD2 (6 bases). Deletions cut 2 bases from V and 6 bases from J, with 11 bases between. CDR3 length equals 14 residues. Germline V gives CDR1 SGHAT, CDR2 FQNNGV.

The chain combines TRBV7-2 with TRBJ2-7; maybe TRBD1 (5 bases). Per the germline V gene, CDR1 is SGHTA and CDR2 is FQGNSA. Trimming took 5 bases from V and 6 from J, leaving 20 bases between them. The CDR3 extends over 15 amino acids. The CDR3 here is CASSPVGQAASEQYF. The CDR3 DNA reads as TGTGCCAGCAGCCCAGTGGGGCAGGCGGCGTCCGAGCAGTACTTC.

CDR3 sequence reads: CASSLYRGTGKLFF. The CDR3 nucleotides read TGTGCCAGCAGTTTATACAGGGGGACCGGAAAACTGTTTTTT. J is TRBJ1-4 and V is TRBV6-1; 8 nucleotides agree with TRBD1. Germline V gene data show CDR1 as MNHNS and CDR2 as SASEGT. This CDR3 has 14 amino acids. The ends lost 5 bases at V and 10 bases at J; junction bases unmatched: 9.

The CDR3 here is CATSRDRGSLEQYF. In DNA, the CDR3 is TGTGCCACCAGCAGAGACAGGGGGTCCTTAGAGCAGTACTTC. The chain has TRBV15 and TRBJ2-7; 7 nucleotides line up with TRBD1. The CDR3 consists of 14 residues. Looked up from germline, CDR1 is LNHNV and CDR2 is YYDKDF (reference sequence). V shed 0 bases and J 7 bases; nucleotides not matched to a gene: 6.

As DNA, the CDR3 is TGTGCTAGTGGTTTGGGGATGACTAGTTACAATGAGCAGTTCTTC. It translates to CASGLGMTSYNEQFF. The V and J genes are TRBV12-5 and TRBJ2-1, with TRBD2 as a possible D gene (6 bases). In germline, CDR1 is LGHNT, CDR2 FRNRAP. V lost 1 base to trimming and J lost 4 bases, with 11 bases between them. CDR3 size: 15 residues.

The chain has TRBV19 and TRBJ2-3, with TRBD2 matching 12 bases. Per germline, CDR1 LNHDA and CDR2 SQIVND (reference sequence). The CDR3 sequence is 17 residues long. V was clipped by 5 bases and J by 5 bases; unmatched bases: 11. The CDR3 region has the DNA TGTGCCAGTAGTCTCCGGACTAGCGGGGCGGGAGTAGATACGCAGTATTTT. Translation gives CASSLRTSGAGVDTQYF. Using reference TRBV19 and TRBJ2-3 for the parts outside the CDR3, the full variable domain is DGGITQSPKYLFRKEGQNVTLSCEQNLNHDAMYWYRQDPGQGLRLIYYSQIVNDFQKGDIAEGYSVSREKKESFPLTVTSAQKNPTAFYLCASSLRTSGAGVDTQYFGPGTRLTVL.

The chain recombines TRBV7-6 with TRBJ1-3; D not resolved. CDR1 is SGHVS, CDR2 FNYEAQ, per germline. Trimming took off 1 base at V and 0 bases at J, with 13 bases between the two ends. The CDR3 spans 17 residues. The DNA for the CDR3 is TGTGCCAGCAGCTTAGGGTTGGTCGGAGACTCTGGAAACACCATATATTTT. Protein sequence: CASSLGLVGDSGNTIYF.

Note on this clone: One junction end disagrees with the germline gene, perhaps due to a read error. The chain links TRBV7-9 to TRBJ2-1; 7 bases match TRBD1. This CDR3 has 16 residues. CDR1 SEHNR and CDR2 FQNEAQ come from the germline V gene (reference sequence). In nucleotides, the CDR3 is TGTTCCAGCAGCGAGGGGGCAGGGGAGTCCTACAATGAGCAGTTCTTC. Protein product: CSSSEGAGESYNEQFF.

The gene calls are TRBV27 and TRBJ2-7, with D perhaps matching TRBD1 (5 bases). V was cut by 7 bases and J by 0 bases, with 10 bases left in between. The CDR3 spans 13 residues. Looked up from germline, CDR1 is MNHEY and CDR2 is SMNVEV (reference sequence). CDR3 sequence reads: CASTPQGSYEQYF. CDR3 bases: TGTGCCAGCACTCCTCAGGGCTCCTACGAGCAGTACTTC.

As regards this clone: One end of the junction fails to match germline, which may point to a read error. The gene calls are TRBV10-3 and TRBJ1-2, with unresolved D. The length of the CDR3 is 13 residues. Germline V gene data show CDR1 as ENHRY and CDR2 as SYGVKD. Here the CDR3 reads CAISETLRAERAF. The CDR3 nucleotides are TGTGCCATCAGTGAGACACTCCGGGCGGAGAGGGCCTTC.

The chain recombines TRBV30 with TRBJ1-3, with 7 bases matching TRBD1. The CDR3 spans 16 residues. The V gene's germline CDR1 is GTSNPN and CDR2 SVGIG (reference sequence). V dropped 4 bases and J dropped 0; count of bases not matched to a gene: 9. The DNA of the CDR3 is TGTGCCTGGACCCAGGGGACAGCCAGCTCTGGAAACACCATATATTTT. Translation gives CAWTQGTASSGNTIYF.

The rearrangement uses TRBV6-5 and TRBJ2-5, with 9 bases that match TRBD1. The CDR3 has 13 amino acids. The germline V gene encodes CDR1 MNHEY and CDR2 SVGAGI. The V segment lost 6 bases and the J segment 2 bases; nucleotides outside the gene matches: 1. CDR3 DNA: TGTGCCAGCAGCGGGACAGGGCAAGAGACCCAGTACTTC. It specifies CASSGTGQETQYF.

The rearrangement links TRBV11-2 to TRBJ2-1; D perhaps matches TRBD2 (5 bases). The CDR3 is 15 residues long. From germline, CDR1 is SGHAT and CDR2 FQNNGV. V was trimmed by 2 bases and J by 6 bases, leaving 14 bases between them. The CDR3 is CASSLLSAGINEQFF. The CDR3 bases are TGTGCCAGCAGCTTATTATCGGCCGGGATCAATGAGCAGTTCTTC.

This chain connects TRBV4-1 to TRBJ2-3; TRBD2 matches 11 bases. Germline CDR1 is MGHRA and CDR2 is YSYEKL. This CDR3 is 17 amino acids long. V trimming: 3 bases; J trimming: 1 base; junction bases outside the gene matches: 6. The CDR3 nucleotides are TGCGCCAGCAGCCAGTTGACTAGCGGGGAAGGCACAGATACGCAGTATTTT. This encodes CASSQLTSGEGTDTQYF.

Of note for this clone: This likely came from a read error, as a far larger clone is one base away. V and J are TRBV5-1 and TRBJ2-3, with 8 bases fitting TRBD2. The V gene end was trimmed by 2 bases and the J gene end by 4 bases; junction bases not matched to a gene: 9. In germline, CDR1 is SGHRS, CDR2 YFSETQ. This CDR3 has 16 amino acids. CDR3 region: CASSLGGSGTADTQYF. The CDR3 region has the DNA TGCGCCAGCAGCTTAGGAGGTAGCGGGACGGCAGATACGCAGTATTTT.

This clone was seen only once. The chain joins TRBV5-1 to TRBJ2-7; TRBD2 aligns across 7 bases. Germline CDR1 and CDR2: SGHRS and YFSETQ. The CDR3 runs 19 residues. V was pared by 1 base and J by 0 bases, with 16 bases of the junction left unmatched. The CDR3 nucleotides are TGCGCCAGCAGCTTGTGGGACTACGGACTATCGGGGAGCTCCTACGAGCAGTACTTC. As protein: CASSLWDYGLSGSSYEQYF.

The table lists this clone with a few counts. The chain combines TRBV7-6 with TRBJ2-3; D is perhaps TRBD2 (5 bases). Per germline, CDR1 SGHVS and CDR2 FNYEAQ. The CDR3 is made up of 15 amino acids. Trimming took off 5 bases at V and 2 bases at J, with 14 bases between the two ends. DNA of the CDR3: TGTGCCAGCAGCCGATCCAGCGGTTACACAGATACGCAGTATTTT. Residues: CASSRSSGYTDTQYF.

The V gene is TRBV5-6, the J gene TRBJ1-2; no clear D. CDR3 length: 13 amino acids. Germline CDR1 SGHDT, CDR2 YYEEEE. The germline V and J ends were trimmed by 5 bases and 4 bases, with 12 bases remaining between them. CDR3 DNA sequence: TGTGCCAGCAGGGACGGGATTCTCTATGGCTACACCTTC. Its translation: CASRDGILYGYTF.

Note on this clone: The sample carries other DNA sequences with the same CDR3. The chain carries TRBV27 and TRBJ2-2; 8 bases match TRBD2. Trimming cost V 3 bases and J 5 bases; bases outside gene matches: 11. The CDR3 has 17 residues. Germline V gene lookup returns CDR1 MNHEY and CDR2 SMNVEV (reference sequence). The CDR3 DNA reads TGTGCCAGCAGTTTTGTAGGGCTAGCGGGCGGGACCGGGGAGCTGTTTTTT. Translated: CASSFVGLAGGTGELFF.

In its sample, this clone was seen a few times. A read error may account for a junction end that differs from germline. This same CDR3 is encoded by further DNA sequences in the sample. The CDR3 protein is CSSSFDRYSYEQYF. CDR3 DNA: TGTTCCAGCAGTTTTGACAGATACTCCTACGAGCAGTACTTC. V is TRBV7-9 and J is TRBJ2-7; D might be TRBD1 (5 bases). CDR1 SEHNR and CDR2 FQNEAQ come from the germline V gene (reference sequence). The CDR3 totals 14 residues.